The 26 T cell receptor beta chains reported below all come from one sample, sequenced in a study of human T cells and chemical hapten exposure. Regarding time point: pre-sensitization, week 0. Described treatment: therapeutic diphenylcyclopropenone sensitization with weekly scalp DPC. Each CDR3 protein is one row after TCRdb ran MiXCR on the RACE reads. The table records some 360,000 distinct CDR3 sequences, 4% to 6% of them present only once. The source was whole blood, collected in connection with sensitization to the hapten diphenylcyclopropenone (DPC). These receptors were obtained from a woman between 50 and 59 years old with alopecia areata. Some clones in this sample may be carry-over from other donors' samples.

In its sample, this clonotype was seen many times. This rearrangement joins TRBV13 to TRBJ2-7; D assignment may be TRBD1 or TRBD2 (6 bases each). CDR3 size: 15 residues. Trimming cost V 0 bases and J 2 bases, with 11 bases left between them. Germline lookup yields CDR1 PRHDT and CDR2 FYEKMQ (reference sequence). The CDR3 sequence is CASSLGRGPTYEQYF. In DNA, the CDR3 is TGTGCCAGCAGCTTAGGACGGGGGCCAACCTACGAGCAGTACTTC.

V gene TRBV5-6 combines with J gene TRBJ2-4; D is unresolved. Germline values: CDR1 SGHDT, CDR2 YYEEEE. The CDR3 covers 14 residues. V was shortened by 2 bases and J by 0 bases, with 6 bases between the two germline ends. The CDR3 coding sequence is TGTGCCAGCAGCTTCAGGATAGCCAAAAACATTCAGTACTTC. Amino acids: CASSFRIAKNIQYF.

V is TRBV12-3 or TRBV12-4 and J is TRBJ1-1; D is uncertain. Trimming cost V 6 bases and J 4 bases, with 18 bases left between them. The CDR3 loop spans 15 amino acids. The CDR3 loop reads CASSRTGAKGTEAFF. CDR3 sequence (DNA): TGTGCCAGCAGCCGTACCGGAGCCAAGGGCACTGAAGCTTTCTTT.

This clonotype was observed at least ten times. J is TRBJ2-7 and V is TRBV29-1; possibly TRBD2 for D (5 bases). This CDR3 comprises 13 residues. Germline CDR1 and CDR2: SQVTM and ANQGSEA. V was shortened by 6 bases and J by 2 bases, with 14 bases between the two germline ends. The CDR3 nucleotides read TGCAGCGTCGTGGCGGTGGGAGCCTACGAGCAGTACTTC. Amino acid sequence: CSVVAVGAYEQYF.

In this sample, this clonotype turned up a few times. Here the CDR3 reads CASYSGQVRNEQFF. CDR3 sequence (DNA): TGTGCCAGCTATTCTGGACAGGTTCGCAATGAGCAGTTCTTC. The chain combines TRBV6-5 with TRBJ2-1, with 7 bases fitting TRBD1. Germline V gene sequence: CDR1 MNHEY, CDR2 SVGAGI. V lost 8 bases and J lost 6; bases outside the gene matches: 10. The CDR3 contains 14 residues.

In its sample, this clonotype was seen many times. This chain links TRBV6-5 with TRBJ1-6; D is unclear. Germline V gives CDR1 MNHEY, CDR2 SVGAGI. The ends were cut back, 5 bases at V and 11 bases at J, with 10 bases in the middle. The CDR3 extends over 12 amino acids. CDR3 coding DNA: TGTGCCAGCAGTCGAGGGCAGACACCCCTCCACTTT. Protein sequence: CASSRGQTPLHF.

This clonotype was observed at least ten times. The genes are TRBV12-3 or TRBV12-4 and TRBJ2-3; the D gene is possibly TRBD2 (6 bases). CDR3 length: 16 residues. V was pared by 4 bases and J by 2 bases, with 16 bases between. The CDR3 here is CASSSLGGRVTDTQYF. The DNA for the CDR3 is TGTGCCAGCAGTTCGTTGGGGGGTCGGGTCACAGATACGCAGTATTTT.

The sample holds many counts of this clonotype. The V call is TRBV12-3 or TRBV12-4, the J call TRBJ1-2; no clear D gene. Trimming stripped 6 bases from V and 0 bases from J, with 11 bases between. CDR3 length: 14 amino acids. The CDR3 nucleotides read TGTGCCAGCAGCCTCCGGAAGTCTAACTATGGCTACACCTTC. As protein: CASSLRKSNYGYTF.

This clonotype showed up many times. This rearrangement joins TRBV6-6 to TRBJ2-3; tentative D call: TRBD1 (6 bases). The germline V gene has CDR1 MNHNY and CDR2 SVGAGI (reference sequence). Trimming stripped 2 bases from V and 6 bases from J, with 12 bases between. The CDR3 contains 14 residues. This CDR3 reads CASSYGVRGDTQYF. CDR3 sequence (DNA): TGTGCCAGCAGTTACGGTGTGAGGGGGGATACGCAGTATTTT.

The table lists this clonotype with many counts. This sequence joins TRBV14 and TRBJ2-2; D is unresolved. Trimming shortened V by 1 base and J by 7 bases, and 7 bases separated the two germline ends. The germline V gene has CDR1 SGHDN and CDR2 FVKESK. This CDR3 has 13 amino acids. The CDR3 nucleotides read TGTGCCAGCAGCCAAGTACCGGGCGGGGAGCTGTTTTTT. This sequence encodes CASSQVPGGELFF.

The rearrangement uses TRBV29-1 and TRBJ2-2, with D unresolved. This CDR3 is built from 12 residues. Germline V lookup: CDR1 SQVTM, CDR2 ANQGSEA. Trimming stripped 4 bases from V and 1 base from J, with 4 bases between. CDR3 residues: CSVAGNTGELFF. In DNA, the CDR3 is TGCAGCGTTGCAGGGAACACCGGGGAGCTGTTTTTT.

CDR3 sequence: CASSLDGREGLSYNEQFF. CDR3 nucleotides: TGTGCCAGCAGCTTAGATGGGCGTGAAGGACTATCATACAATGAGCAGTTCTTC. The chain joins TRBV11-2 to TRBJ2-1, with a weak D call TRBD2 (6 bases). The CDR3 extends over 18 amino acids. The germline gives CDR1 SGHAT, CDR2 FQNNGV. The ends were cut back, 0 bases at V and 4 bases at J, with 19 bases in the middle. Full variable domain (rest looked up from reference TRBV11-2 and TRBJ2-1): EAGVAQSPRYKIIEKRQSVAFWCNPISGHATLYWYQQILGQGPKLLIQFQNNGVVDDSQLPKDRFSAERLKGVDSTLKIQPAKLEDSAVYLCASSLDGREGLSYNEQFFGPGTRLTVL.

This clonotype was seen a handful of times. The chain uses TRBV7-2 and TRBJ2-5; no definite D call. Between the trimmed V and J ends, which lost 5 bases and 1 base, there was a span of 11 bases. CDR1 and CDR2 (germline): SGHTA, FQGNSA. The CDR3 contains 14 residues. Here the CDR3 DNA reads TGTGCCAGCAGCCTCTCCTCTCCCCAAGAGACCCAGTACTTC. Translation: CASSLSSPQETQYF.

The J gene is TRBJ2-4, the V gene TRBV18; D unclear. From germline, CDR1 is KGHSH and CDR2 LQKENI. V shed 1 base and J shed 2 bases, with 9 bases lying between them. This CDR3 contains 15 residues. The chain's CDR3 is CASSPRSDSKNIQYF. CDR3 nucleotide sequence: TGTGCCAGCTCACCACGGTCAGATTCCAAAAACATTCAGTACTTC.

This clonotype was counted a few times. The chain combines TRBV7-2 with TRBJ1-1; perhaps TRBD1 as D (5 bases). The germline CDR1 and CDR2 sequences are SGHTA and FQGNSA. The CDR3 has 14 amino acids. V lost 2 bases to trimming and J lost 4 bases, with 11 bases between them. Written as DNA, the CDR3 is TGTGCCAGCAGCTTAATGCTGGGACTCACTGAAGCTTTCTTT. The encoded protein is CASSLMLGLTEAFF.

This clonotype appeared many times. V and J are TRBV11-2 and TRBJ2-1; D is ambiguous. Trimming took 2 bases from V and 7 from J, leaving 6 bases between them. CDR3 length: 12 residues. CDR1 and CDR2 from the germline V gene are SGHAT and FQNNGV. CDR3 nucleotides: TGTGCCAGCAGCTTAAATCGGAATGAGCAGTTCTTC. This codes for CASSLNRNEQFF. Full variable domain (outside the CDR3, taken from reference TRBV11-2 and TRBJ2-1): EAGVAQSPRYKIIEKRQSVAFWCNPISGHATLYWYQQILGQGPKLLIQFQNNGVVDDSQLPKDRFSAERLKGVDSTLKIQPAKLEDSAVYLCASSLNRNEQFFGPGTRLTVL.

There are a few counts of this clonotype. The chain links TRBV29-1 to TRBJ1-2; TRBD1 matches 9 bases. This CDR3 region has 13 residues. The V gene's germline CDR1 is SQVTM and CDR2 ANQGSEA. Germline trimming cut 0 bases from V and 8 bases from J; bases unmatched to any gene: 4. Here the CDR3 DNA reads TGCAGCGTTGAAGAGGGGGACAGGGCCGGCTACACCTTC. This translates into CSVEEGDRAGYTF. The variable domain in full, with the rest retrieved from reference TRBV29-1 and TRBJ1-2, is SAVISQKPSRDICQRGTSLTIQCQVDSQVTMMFWYRQQPGQSLTLIATANQGSEATYESGFVIDKFPISRPNLTFSTLTVSNMSPEDSSIYLCSVEEGDRAGYTFGSGTRLTVV.

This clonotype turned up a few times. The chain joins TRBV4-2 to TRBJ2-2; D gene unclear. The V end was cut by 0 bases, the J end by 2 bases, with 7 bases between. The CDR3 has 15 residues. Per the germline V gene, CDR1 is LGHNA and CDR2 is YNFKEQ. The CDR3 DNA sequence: TGTGCCAGCAGCCAAGACACAACTAACACCGGGGAGCTGTTTTTT. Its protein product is CASSQDTTNTGELFF.

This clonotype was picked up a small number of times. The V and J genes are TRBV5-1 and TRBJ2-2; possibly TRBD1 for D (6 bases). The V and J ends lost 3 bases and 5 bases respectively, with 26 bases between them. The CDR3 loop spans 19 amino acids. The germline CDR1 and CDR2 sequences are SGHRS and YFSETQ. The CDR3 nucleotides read TGCGCCAGCAGCTCGGACCCACAGGGTACTTTTAAGAGGACCGGGGAGCTGTTTTTT. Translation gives CASSSDPQGTFKRTGELFF.

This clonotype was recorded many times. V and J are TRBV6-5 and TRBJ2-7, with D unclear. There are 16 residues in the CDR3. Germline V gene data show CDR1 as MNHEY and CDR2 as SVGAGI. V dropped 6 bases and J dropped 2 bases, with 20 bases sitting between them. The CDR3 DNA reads TGTGCCAGCAGCCGACCTAGGGCAGTCGTCCCCTACGAGCAGTACTTC. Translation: CASSRPRAVVPYEQYF.

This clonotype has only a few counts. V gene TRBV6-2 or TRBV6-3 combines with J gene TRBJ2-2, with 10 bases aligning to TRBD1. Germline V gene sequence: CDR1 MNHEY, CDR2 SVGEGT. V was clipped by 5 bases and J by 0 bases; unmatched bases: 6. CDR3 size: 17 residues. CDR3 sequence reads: CASSGQTGGANTGELFF. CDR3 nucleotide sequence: TGTGCCAGCAGTGGACAGACAGGGGGCGCGAACACCGGGGAGCTGTTTTTT.

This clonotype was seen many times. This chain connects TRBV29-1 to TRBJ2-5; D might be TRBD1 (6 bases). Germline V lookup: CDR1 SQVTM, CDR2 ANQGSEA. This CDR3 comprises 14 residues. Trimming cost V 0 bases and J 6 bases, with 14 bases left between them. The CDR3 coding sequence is TGCAGCGTTGAAGATGGGGCCAGGGGCAAGACCCAGTACTTC. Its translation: CSVEDGARGKTQYF.

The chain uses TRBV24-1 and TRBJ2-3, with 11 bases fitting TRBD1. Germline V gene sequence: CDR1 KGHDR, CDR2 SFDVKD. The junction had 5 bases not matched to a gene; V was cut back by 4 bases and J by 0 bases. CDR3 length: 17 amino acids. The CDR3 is CATSDRTGGHSTDTQYF. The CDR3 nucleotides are TGTGCCACCAGTGACAGGACAGGGGGCCATAGCACAGATACGCAGTATTTT.

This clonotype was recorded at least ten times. CDR3 loop: CASSPRQGGYTQYF. DNA for the CDR3: TGTGCCAGCTCACCAAGGCAGGGCGGATATACGCAGTATTTT. The chain employs TRBV18 and TRBJ2-3; TRBD1 is a possible D gene (5 bases). The V end was cut by 2 bases, the J end by 7 bases, with 13 bases between. CDR1 is KGHSH and CDR2 is LQKENI in the germline V gene. This CDR3 region has 14 residues.

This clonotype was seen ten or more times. DNA of the CDR3: TGCGCCAGCAGCCAAGGCGGGTTGTTGGATTCACCCCTCCACTTT. Its protein is CASSQGGLLDSPLHF. V usage is TRBV4-3 and J usage is TRBJ1-6; no clear D. The V gene lost 1 base and the J gene lost 8 bases, with 12 bases spanning the gap. This CDR3 spans 15 amino acids. Germline loops: CDR1 LGHNA, CDR2 YSLEER.

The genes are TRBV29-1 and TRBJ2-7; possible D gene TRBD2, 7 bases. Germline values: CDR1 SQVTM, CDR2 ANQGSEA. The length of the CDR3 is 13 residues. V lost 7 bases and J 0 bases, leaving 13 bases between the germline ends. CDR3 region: CSAVGGRSYEQYF. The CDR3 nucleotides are TGCAGCGCCGTCGGGGGGCGCTCCTACGAGCAGTACTTC.